This note documents a single T cell receptor beta chain sequence. This sample was taken from a study of blood T cell repertoires in COVID-19. Generated by immunoSEQ multiplex PCR, the TCRdb table keeps only in-frame clones and is missing some. The sample lists 120,000 or so clones; roughly four fifths were seen once. In germline, CDR1 is SGHTA, CDR2 FQGNSA. The V and J ends lost 5 bases and 4 bases, in that order; junction bases with no gene match: 2. This CDR3 spans 15 amino acids. The source of this sequence is a man between 25 and 39 years old with COVID-19, enrolled during active disease. Source material: peripheral blood. The rearrangement links TRBV7-2 to TRBJ2-1; 13 nucleotides line up with TRBD2. The CDR3 spells CASSPTSGRYNEQFF. In DNA, the CDR3 is TGTGCCAGCAGCCCGACTAGCGGGAGGTACAATGAGCAGTTCTTC.